Listed below are T cell receptor beta chains from one sample, sequenced in a study of immune reconstitution after stem cell transplant in scleroderma. One entry per CDR3 protein, called by TCRdb with MiXCR from the RT-PCR reads. Here the sample spans around 5,600 distinct CDR3 sequences, around 7.6% being singletons. Collection of the sample occurred before or after autologous hematopoietic stem cell transplantation (not recorded which). The receptors derive from a male donor with systemic sclerosis. Both conserved end residues are part of each CDR3. Fields, in order: clone size, V gene, J gene, D gene, CDR3 protein, CDR3 DNA. A D gene is named only where the DNA matches it firmly. Size is omitted from some rows. Given values are once, few, many or a class for expanded clones.

>few|TRBV6-1|TRBJ1-1|TRBD1
CASGTGPWTEAFF
TGTGCCAGCGGGACAGGGCCGTGGACTGAAGCTTTCTTT
>few|TRBV5-1|TRBJ1-6|TRBD1
CASSLLQGGNSPLHF
TGCGCCAGCAGCTTACTCCAGGGGGGTAATTCACCCCTCCACTTT
>.|TRBV28|TRBJ2-7|.
CASSRQGRVHEQYF
TGTGCCAGCAGTCGGCAGGGGAGGGTCCACGAGCAGTACTTC
>.|TRBV15|TRBJ2-7|.
CATSRDLGLYEQYF
TGTGCCACCAGCAGAGATCTCGGGTTGTACGAGCAGTACTTC
>medium-sized|TRBV29-1|TRBJ2-5|TRBD1
CSTGTGWYQETQYF
TGCAGCACCGGGACAGGGTGGTACCAAGAGACCCAGTACTTC
>.|TRBV28|TRBJ2-3|TRBD2
CASSSPGGLAGDTQYF
TGTGCCAGCAGTTCCCCCGGGGGACTAGCAGGCGATACGCAGTATTTT
>.|TRBV5-1|TRBJ2-7|.
CASSLEQVPYEQYF
TGCGCCAGCAGCTTGGAACAGGTACCCTACGAGCAGTACTTC
>medium-sized|TRBV19|TRBJ2-5|.
CASSAGRHFQETQYF
TGTGCCAGTAGTGCCGGGAGACATTTTCAAGAGACCCAGTACTTC
>medium-sized|TRBV9|TRBJ2-3|.
CASSLDGTLGTDTQYF
TGTGCCAGCAGCTTAGACGGGACTCTTGGCACAGATACGCAGTATTTT
>few|TRBV7-9|TRBJ2-1|.
CASSVRDWSYNEQFF
TGTGCCAGCAGCGTCCGGGACTGGTCTTACAATGAGCAGTTCTTC
>few|TRBV28|TRBJ2-4|.
CASSESVAKNIQYF
TGTGCCAGCAGTGAGAGTGTAGCCAAAAACATTCAGTACTTC
>medium-sized|TRBV20-1|TRBJ2-3|TRBD2
CSAEGTSGTSSTDTQYF
TGCAGTGCTGAGGGGACTAGCGGAACATCTAGCACAGATACGCAGTATTTT
>medium-sized|TRBV7-3|TRBJ1-2|.
CASSARPDGGYTF
TGTGCCAGCAGCGCCCGGCCGGATGGGGGCTACACCTTC
>.|TRBV6-1|TRBJ2-7|.
CASSESVRIFREQYF
TGTGCCAGCAGTGAATCGGTACGGATTTTCCGCGAGCAGTACTTC
>.|TRBV12-3/TRBV12-4|TRBJ2-5|TRBD1
CASSPGQGEFDKTQYF
TGTGCCAGCAGCCCCGGACAGGGAGAATTTGATAAGACCCAGTACTTC
>medium-sized|TRBV24-1|TRBJ2-2|.
CATSLSAGETGELFF
TGTGCCACCAGTCTTTCGGCAGGGGAGACCGGGGAGCTGTTTTTT
>medium-sized|TRBV6-2/TRBV6-3|TRBJ2-7|TRBD2
CASSLAGTSGRYEQYF
TGTGCCAGCAGCCTGGCTGGGACTAGCGGGAGGTACGAGCAGTACTTC
>few|TRBV27|TRBJ2-3|TRBD2
CASSISTSGGTDTQYF
TGTGCCAGCAGTATCTCGACTAGCGGGGGTACAGATACGCAGTATTTT
>.|TRBV20-1|TRBJ1-1|.
CSAPPPGIGEAFF
TGCAGTGCCCCTCCCCCGGGAATCGGTGAAGCTTTCTTT
>.|TRBV20-1|TRBJ2-7|.
CSTIDSGRRTYEQYF
TGCAGTACTATAGACAGCGGAAGACGCACCTACGAGCAGTACTTC
>medium-sized|TRBV27|TRBJ2-2|.
CASSFGSLVGELFF
TGTGCCAGCAGTTTCGGGAGTTTGGTCGGGGAGCTGTTTTTT
>few|TRBV23-1|TRBJ2-5|.
CASSQPPAAGWVETQYF
TGCGCCAGCAGTCAACCGCCGGCGGCGGGGTGGGTAGAGACCCAGTACTTC
>few|TRBV27|TRBJ2-1|.
CASIPSGGRGYNEQFF
TGTGCCAGCATTCCCTCCGGGGGGCGCGGGTACAATGAGCAGTTCTTC
>medium-sized|TRBV18|TRBJ2-2|TRBD1
CAAKGQVNTGELFF
TGTGCCGCCAAGGGACAGGTGAACACCGGGGAGCTGTTTTTT
>medium-sized|TRBV15|TRBJ1-5|TRBD1
CATSSRTGAFGAQHF
TGTGCCACCAGCAGCAGGACAGGGGCTTTCGGGGCCCAGCATTTT
>few|TRBV5-1|TRBJ2-1|TRBD2
CASRVSGGHGDEQFF
TGCGCCAGCAGGGTTAGCGGGGGCCACGGGGATGAGCAGTTCTTC
>few|TRBV29-1|TRBJ2-5|TRBD1
CSVEGTGETQYF
TGCAGCGTTGAAGGGACAGGAGAGACCCAGTACTTC
>few|TRBV4-3|TRBJ2-5|.
CASSQEPSGVETQYF
TGCGCCAGCAGCCAAGAACCTTCCGGGGTAGAGACCCAGTACTTC
>.|TRBV7-3|TRBJ2-1|.
CASSSDTSSYNEQFF
TGTGCCAGCAGCTCAGACACGAGCTCCTACAATGAGCAGTTCTTC
>medium-sized|TRBV15|TRBJ1-5|.
CATSRETSANQPQHF
TGTGCCACCAGCAGAGAGACCAGTGCCAATCAGCCCCAGCATTTT
>medium-sized|TRBV12-5|TRBJ2-1|.
CASGLPQGEQFF
TGTGCTAGTGGTTTGCCACAGGGAGAGCAGTTCTTC
>.|TRBV29-1|TRBJ1-1|TRBD1
CSAGTANTEAFF
TGCAGCGCAGGGACAGCAAACACTGAAGCTTTCTTT
>few|TRBV29-1|TRBJ2-7|.
CSVEEGGEQYF
TGCAGCGTTGAAGAAGGGGGGGAGCAGTACTTC
>medium-sized|TRBV12-3/TRBV12-4|TRBJ2-5|.
CASSLGDKYQETQYF
TGTGCCAGCAGTTTAGGGGACAAGTACCAAGAGACCCAGTACTTC
>few|TRBV7-6|TRBJ1-1|.
CASSTRGPNTEAFF
TGTGCCAGCAGCACCAGGGGCCCGAACACTGAAGCTTTCTTT
>medium-sized|TRBV20-1|TRBJ1-5|.
CSARAQGYSNQPQHF
TGCAGTGCTAGAGCTCAGGGTTATAGCAATCAGCCCCAGCATTTT
>.|TRBV7-2|TRBJ2-5|TRBD2
CASSSLAGGKTQYF
TGTGCCAGCAGCTCTCTAGCGGGAGGAAAGACCCAGTACTTC
>few|TRBV7-2|TRBJ2-3|TRBD2
CASSSLAGGPDTQYF
TGTGCCAGCAGCTCCTTAGCGGGGGGGCCGGATACGCAGTATTTT
>medium-sized|TRBV19|TRBJ2-2|.
CASTIGGLEAGELFF
TGTGCCAGTACCATCGGAGGGTTAGAGGCCGGGGAGCTGTTTTTT
>medium-sized|TRBV20-1|TRBJ2-5|.
CSARQAGVETQYF
TGCAGCGCCCGACAGGCGGGAGTAGAGACCCAGTACTTC
>few|TRBV7-8|TRBJ1-1|.
CASSLPRAVRNTEAFF
TGTGCCAGCAGCTTACCCCGGGCAGTGAGGAACACTGAAGCTTTCTTT
>few|TRBV7-9|TRBJ2-7|.
CASSFSGTRAPRQYF
TGTGCCAGCAGCTTCTCCGGGACGCGGGCCCCGCGGCAGTACTTC
>medium-sized|TRBV6-6|TRBJ2-1|.
CASSYPSRYEQFF
TGTGCCAGCAGTTACCCTAGCAGGTATGAGCAGTTCTTC
>.|TRBV2|TRBJ1-1|.
CASRKRYMNTEAFF
TGTGCCAGCAGAAAACGATATATGAACACTGAAGCTTTCTTT
>.|TRBV5-5|TRBJ2-7|.
CASSLTGTEKFRGCF
TGTGCCAGCAGCTTAACCGGGACAGAGAAGTTCCGGGGGTGCTTC
>.|TRBV20-1|TRBJ2-1|TRBD1
CSAPDSPGTGIEGEQFF
TGCAGTGCTCCCGACTCCCCGGGGACAGGGATCGAGGGTGAGCAGTTCTTC
>medium-sized|TRBV29-1|TRBJ1-5|.
CSVAADSNQPQHF
TGCAGCGTTGCGGCGGATAGCAATCAGCCCCAGCATTTT
>.|TRBV10-3|TRBJ2-1|TRBD2
CAINIRASGFNEQFF
TGTGCCATCAATATCAGGGCTAGCGGGTTCAATGAGCAGTTCTTC
>medium-sized|TRBV27|TRBJ2-1|TRBD2
CASSLYRGGAGVYNEQFF
TGTGCCAGCAGTTTATATAGGGGGGGAGCGGGGGTATACAATGAGCAGTTCTTC
>medium-sized|TRBV28|TRBJ1-3|TRBD1
CASSDRGRGNTIYF
TGTGCCAGCAGTGACAGGGGGCGAGGAAACACCATATATTTT
>medium-sized|TRBV6-2/TRBV6-3|TRBJ2-7|.
CASMEGHYEQYF
TGTGCCAGCATGGAGGGGCACTACGAGCAGTACTTC
>.|TRBV5-1|TRBJ2-7|.
CASSSEGRTYPYEQYF
TGCGCCAGCAGCTCGGAGGGACGGACTTACCCCTACGAGCAGTACTTC
>few|TRBV5-4|TRBJ2-1|TRBD1
CASSRDRGLHNEQFF
TGTGCCAGCAGCCGCGACAGGGGACTCCACAATGAGCAGTTCTTC
>.|TRBV4-3|TRBJ2-7|.
CASSQDPTGLEQYF
TGCGCCAGCAGCCAAGACCCCACAGGGTTGGAGCAGTACTTC
>.|TRBV6-2/TRBV6-3|TRBJ2-1|.
CASSYFLPTSQGNEQFF
TGTGCCAGCAGTTATTTTTTACCTACGTCACAGGGCAATGAGCAGTTCTTC
>.|TRBV7-2|TRBJ1-5|.
CASSLESGNGQPQHF
TGTGCCAGCAGCTTAGAGTCTGGGAACGGTCAGCCCCAGCATTTT
>few|TRBV28|TRBJ1-1|.
CASSPRGATEAFF
TGTGCCAGCAGTCCCAGAGGGGCCACTGAAGCTTTCTTT